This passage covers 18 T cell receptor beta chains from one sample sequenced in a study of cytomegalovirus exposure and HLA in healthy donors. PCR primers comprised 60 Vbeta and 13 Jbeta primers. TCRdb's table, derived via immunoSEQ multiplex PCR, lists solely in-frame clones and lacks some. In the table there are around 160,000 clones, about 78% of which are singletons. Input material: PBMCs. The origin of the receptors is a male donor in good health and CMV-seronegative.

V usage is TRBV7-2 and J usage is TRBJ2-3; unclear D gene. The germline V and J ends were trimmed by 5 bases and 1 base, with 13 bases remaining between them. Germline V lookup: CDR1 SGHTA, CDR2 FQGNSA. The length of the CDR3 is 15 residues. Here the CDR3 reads CASSRGPLGTDTQYF. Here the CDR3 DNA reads TGTGCCAGCAGCCGTGGGCCACTTGGCACAGATACGCAGTATTTT.

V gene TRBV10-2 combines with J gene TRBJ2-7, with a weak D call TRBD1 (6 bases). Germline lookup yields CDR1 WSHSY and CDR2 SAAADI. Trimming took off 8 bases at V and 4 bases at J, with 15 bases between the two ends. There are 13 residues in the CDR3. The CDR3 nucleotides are TGCGCCAGCCTACGGGACACCCCTTACGAGCAGTACTTC. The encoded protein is CASLRDTPYEQYF.

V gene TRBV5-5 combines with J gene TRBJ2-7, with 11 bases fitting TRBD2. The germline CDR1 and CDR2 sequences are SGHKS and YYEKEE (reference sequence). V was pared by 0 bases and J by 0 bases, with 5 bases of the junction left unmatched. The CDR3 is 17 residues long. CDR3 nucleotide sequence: TGTGCCAGCAGCTTGGGTCCTAGCGGGGGGAGCTCCTACGAGCAGTACTTC. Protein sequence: CASSLGPSGGSSYEQYF.

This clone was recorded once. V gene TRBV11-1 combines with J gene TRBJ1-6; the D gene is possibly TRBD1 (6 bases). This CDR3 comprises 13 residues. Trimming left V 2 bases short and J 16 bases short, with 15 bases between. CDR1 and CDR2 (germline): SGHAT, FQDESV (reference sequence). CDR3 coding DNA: TGTGCCAGCAGCTTAATCAGTTCGGGACATCTCCACTTT. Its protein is CASSLISSGHLHF.

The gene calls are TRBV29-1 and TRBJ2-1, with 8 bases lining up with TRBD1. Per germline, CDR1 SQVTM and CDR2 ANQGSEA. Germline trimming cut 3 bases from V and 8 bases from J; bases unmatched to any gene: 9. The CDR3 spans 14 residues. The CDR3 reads CSVDGQGARDEQFF. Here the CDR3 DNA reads TGCAGCGTTGATGGGCAGGGGGCGCGGGATGAGCAGTTCTTC.

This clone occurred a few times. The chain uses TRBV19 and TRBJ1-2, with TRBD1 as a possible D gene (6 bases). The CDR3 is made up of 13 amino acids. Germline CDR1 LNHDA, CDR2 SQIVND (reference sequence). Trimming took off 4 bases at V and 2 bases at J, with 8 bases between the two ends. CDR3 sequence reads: CASSTQGNYGYTF. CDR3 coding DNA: TGTGCCAGTAGTACTCAGGGGAACTATGGCTACACCTTC.

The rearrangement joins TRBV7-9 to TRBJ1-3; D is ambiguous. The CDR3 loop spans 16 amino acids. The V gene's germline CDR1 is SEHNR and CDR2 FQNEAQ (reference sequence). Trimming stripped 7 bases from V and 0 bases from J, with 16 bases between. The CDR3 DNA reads TGTGCCAGCATCCTTCTTCTCGGTGACTCTGGAAACACCATATATTTT. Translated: CASILLLGDSGNTIYF.

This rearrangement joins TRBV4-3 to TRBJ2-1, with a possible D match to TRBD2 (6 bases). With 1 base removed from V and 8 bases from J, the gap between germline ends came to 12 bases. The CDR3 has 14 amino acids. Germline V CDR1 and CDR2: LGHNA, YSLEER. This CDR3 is CASSQGGVGYEQFF. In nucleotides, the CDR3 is TGCGCCAGCAGCCAAGGCGGGGTTGGCTATGAGCAGTTCTTC.

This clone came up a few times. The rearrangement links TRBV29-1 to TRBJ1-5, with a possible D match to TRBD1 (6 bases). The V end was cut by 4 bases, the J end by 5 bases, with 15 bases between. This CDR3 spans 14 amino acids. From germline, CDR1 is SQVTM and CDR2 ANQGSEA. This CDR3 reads CSVVIAGGDQPQHF. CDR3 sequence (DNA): TGCAGCGTTGTAATTGCGGGGGGCGATCAGCCCCAGCATTTT. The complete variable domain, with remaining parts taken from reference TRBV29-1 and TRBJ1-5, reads SAVISQKPSRDICQRGTSLTIQCQVDSQVTMMFWYRQQPGQSLTLIATANQGSEATYESGFVIDKFPISRPNLTFSTLTVSNMSPEDSSIYLCSVVIAGGDQPQHFGDGTRLSIL.

The CDR3 loop reads CASSFLGQGPTGELFF. The CDR3 region has the DNA TGTGCCAGCAGCTTCCTAGGGCAGGGTCCGACCGGGGAGCTGTTTTTT. The chain recombines TRBV28 with TRBJ2-2, with TRBD1 as a possible D gene (5 bases). The CDR3 totals 16 residues. CDR1 and CDR2 (germline): MDHEN, SYDVKM. Trimming shortened V by 6 bases and J by 5 bases, and 19 bases separated the two germline ends. Filled out from reference TRBV28 and TRBJ2-2, the complete variable domain reads DVKVTQSSRYLVKRTGEKVFLECVQDMDHENMFWYRQDPGLGLRLIYFSYDVKMKEKGDIPEGYSVSREKKERFSLILESASTNQTSMYLCASSFLGQGPTGELFFGEGSRLTVL.

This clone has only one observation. CDR3: CASSPSEDYGYTF. CDR3 DNA: TGTGCCAGCTCCCCCTCAGAGGACTATGGCTACACCTTC. This chain connects TRBV18 to TRBJ1-2; no reliable D call. The CDR3 runs to 13 residues. The germline V gene encodes CDR1 KGHSH and CDR2 LQKENI. V lost 6 bases, J lost 3 bases, and 11 bases lay in between.

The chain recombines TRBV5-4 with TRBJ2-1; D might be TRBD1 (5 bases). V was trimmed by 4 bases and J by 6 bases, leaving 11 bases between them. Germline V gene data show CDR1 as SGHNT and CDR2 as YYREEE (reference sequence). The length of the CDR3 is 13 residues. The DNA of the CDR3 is TGTGCCAGCAGCGCAGGGCGTGTCAATGAGCAGTTCTTC. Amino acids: CASSAGRVNEQFF.

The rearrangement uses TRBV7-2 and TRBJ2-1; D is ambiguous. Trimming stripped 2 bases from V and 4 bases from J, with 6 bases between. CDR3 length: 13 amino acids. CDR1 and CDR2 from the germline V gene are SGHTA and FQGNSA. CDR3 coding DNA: TGTGCCAGCAGCTTATTACAGTACAATGAGCAGTTCTTC. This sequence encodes CASSLLQYNEQFF.

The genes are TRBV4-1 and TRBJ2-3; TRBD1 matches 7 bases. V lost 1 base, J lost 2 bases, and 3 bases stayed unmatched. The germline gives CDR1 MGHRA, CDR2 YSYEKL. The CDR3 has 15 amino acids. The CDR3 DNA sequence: TGCGCCAGCAGCCAAGGCAGGGGGACCACAGATACGCAGTATTTT. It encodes CASSQGRGTTDTQYF.

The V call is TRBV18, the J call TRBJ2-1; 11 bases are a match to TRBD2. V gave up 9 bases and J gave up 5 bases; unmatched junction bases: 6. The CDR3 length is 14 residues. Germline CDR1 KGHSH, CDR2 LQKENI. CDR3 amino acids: CASYTTSGDNEQFF. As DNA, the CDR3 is TGTGCCAGTTACACGACTAGCGGGGACAATGAGCAGTTCTTC.

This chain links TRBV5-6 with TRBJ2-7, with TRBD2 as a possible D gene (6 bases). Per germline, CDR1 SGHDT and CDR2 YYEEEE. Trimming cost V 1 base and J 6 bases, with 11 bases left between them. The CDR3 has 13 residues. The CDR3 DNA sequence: TGTGCCAGCAGCTTGCAGGGAGGTCGCGAGCAGTACTTC. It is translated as CASSLQGGREQYF.

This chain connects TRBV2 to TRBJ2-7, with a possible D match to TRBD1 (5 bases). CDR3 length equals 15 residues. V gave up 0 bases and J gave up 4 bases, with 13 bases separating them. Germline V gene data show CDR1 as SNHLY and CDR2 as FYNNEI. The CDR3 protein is CASSEAARDRYEQYF. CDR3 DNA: TGTGCCAGCAGTGAAGCGGCCAGGGATCGGTACGAGCAGTACTTC.

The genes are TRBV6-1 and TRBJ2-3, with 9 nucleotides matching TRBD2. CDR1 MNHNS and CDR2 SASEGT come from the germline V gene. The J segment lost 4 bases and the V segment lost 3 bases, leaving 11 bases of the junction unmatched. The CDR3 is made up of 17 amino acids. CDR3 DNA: TGTGCCAGCAGTGATAGGGGGACTAGCAGACCCTCAGATACGCAGTATTTT. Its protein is CASSDRGTSRPSDTQYF.